This TCR beta chain was found in a study of T cells expressing NK-cell markers. TCRdb reprocessed the 5' RACE reads; each CDR3 protein has one entry and no DNA is given. The sample data list about 440,000 distinct CDR3 sequences. This CDR3 is 11 amino acids long. Germline V gene data show CDR1 as MNHEY and CDR2 as SVGEGT. V and J are TRBV6-2 or TRBV6-3 and TRBJ2-1. This sequence originates from a woman aged 18-70 years in good health. Input material: blood T cells: a sorted CD56 or NKG2C T cell subset, CD4+ or CD8+ T cells, or bulk PBMC T cells (not recorded which). CDR3 region: CASADRQRQFF.